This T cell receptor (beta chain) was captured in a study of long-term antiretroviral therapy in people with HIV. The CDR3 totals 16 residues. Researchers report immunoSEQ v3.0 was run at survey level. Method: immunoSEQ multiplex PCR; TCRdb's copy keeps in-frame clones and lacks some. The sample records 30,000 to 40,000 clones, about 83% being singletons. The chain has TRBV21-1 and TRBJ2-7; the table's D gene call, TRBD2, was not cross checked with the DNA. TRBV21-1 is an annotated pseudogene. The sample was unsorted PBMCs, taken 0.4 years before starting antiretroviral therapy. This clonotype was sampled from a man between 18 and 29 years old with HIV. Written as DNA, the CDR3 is TGTGCCAGCAGCAAATTCACTAGCGGGACATCCTACGAGCAGTACTTC. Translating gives CASSKFTSGTSYEQYF.